The clone carrying this TCR beta chain is classed as medium-sized. Its antigen remains unknown. This entry comes from a study of early T cells in non-severe SARS-CoV-2 infection. At the level of the study: Alpha and beta chains were unpaired, from unsorted whole-blood bulk RNA.

The CDR3 runs to 14 residues. V was pared by 4 bases and J by 7 bases, with 14 bases between. cDNA molecules, individually, were tagged with unique molecular identifiers. Via MiXCR, TCRdb re-called the 5' RACE reads, giving one row per CDR3 protein. This sample has tens of thousands of distinct CDR3 sequences; around 8.6% occur once, and the top ten carry 3.9%. Study observations and caveats: VDJdb-based matching was biased toward anti-spike CD8 responses and missed private and CD4 specificities.

The sequence derives from an adult who was a healthcare worker with PCR-confirmed SARS-CoV-2 infection or an uninfected control (not recorded which). The gene calls are TRBV12-3 or TRBV12-4 and TRBJ1-5, with D perhaps TRBD1 (5 bases). The specimen comprised whole blood, sampled at baseline. In DNA, the CDR3 is TGTGCCAGCAGTTCCGGGGGGGTTCGGCAGCCCCAGCATTTT. Its protein is CASSSGGVRQPQHF.